The text below deals with one TCR beta chain. CDR1 is MDHEN and CDR2 is SYDVKM in the germline V gene. This CDR3 contains 18 residues. Trimming stripped 7 bases from V and 0 bases from J, with 23 bases between. Profiled with immunoSEQ multiplex PCR; TCRdb holds only in-frame clones, not every one. Of 140,000 to 150,000 clones listed, 80% to 90% were seen once; the top ten hold about 11%. This entry belongs to a study of blood T cell repertoires in COVID-19. The chain joins TRBV28 to TRBJ2-3, with a possible D match to TRBD1 (6 bases). Material: PBMCs or T cells enriched from blood (not recorded which). This sequence originates from a man aged 60-69 years who had recovered from COVID-19. CDR3 sequence: CASTPWDTYTSSTDTQYF. CDR3 nucleotides: TGTGCCAGCACCCCGTGGGACACATACACCTCTAGCACAGATACGCAGTATTTT.